This TCR beta chain is from a study of T-cell reconstitution after alpha-beta-depleted transplantation in children. Whole-study results and caveats: Certain patients had high TCRbeta diversity at day 60, and it came from recipient T cells and thymic progenitors that survived. The origin of alpha-beta T cells about two months after transplant was reportedly several hundred expanded graft clones.

Unique molecular identifiers were built into the TCRbeta library. TCRdb ran MiXCR on the PCR reads and lists one entry per CDR3 protein. The sample holds some 220,000 distinct CDR3 sequences; 9.5% to 13% are singletons and the top ten take roughly 27%. The table lists this clonotype with many counts. Antigen: not known. Source: PBMCs, taken before TCRalphabeta/CD19-depleted stem cell transplant. The clonotype comes from a child in the first two years of life with acute myeloid leukemia, due to receive a stem cell transplant.

The CDR3 DNA reads TGTGCCAGCAGCCAAGCTGCAGGGTACAACATTCAGTACTTC. Translation: CASSQAAGYNIQYF. V gene TRBV4-2 combines with J gene TRBJ2-4; TRBD1 might be the D (5 bases). The CDR3 length is 14 residues. CDR1 is LGHNA and CDR2 is YNFKEQ in the germline V gene. V was cut by 1 base and J by 7 bases, with 11 bases left in between.